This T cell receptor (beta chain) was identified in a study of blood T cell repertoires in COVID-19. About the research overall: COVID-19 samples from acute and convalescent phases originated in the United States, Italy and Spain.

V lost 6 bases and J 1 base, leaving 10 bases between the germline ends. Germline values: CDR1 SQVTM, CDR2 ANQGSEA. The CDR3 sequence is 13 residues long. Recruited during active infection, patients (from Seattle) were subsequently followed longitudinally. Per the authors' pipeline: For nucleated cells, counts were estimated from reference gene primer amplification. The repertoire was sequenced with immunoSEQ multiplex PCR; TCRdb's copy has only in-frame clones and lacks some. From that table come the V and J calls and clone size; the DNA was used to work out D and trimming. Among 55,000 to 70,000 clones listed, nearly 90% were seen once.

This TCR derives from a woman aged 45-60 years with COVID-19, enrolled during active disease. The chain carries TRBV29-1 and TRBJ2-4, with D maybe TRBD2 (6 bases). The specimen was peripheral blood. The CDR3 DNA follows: TGCAGCGTAGGGAGCGGGGCCAAAAACATTCAGTACTTC. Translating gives CSVGSGAKNIQYF. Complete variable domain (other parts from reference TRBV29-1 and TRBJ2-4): SAVISQKPSRDICQRGTSLTIQCQVDSQVTMMFWYRQQPGQSLTLIATANQGSEATYESGFVIDKFPISRPNLTFSTLTVSNMSPEDSSIYLCSVGSGAKNIQYFGAGTRLSVL.